One sample yielded the 3 T cell receptor beta chains listed below, sequenced in a study of somatic mutations in cytotoxic T cells in rheumatoid arthritis. Assay used: immunoSEQ multiplex PCR; TCRdb lists only in-frame clones, some missing. There are around 21,000 clones in the sample; roughly 80% occur only once, and 11% lies in the top ten. Sequenced: CD8+ T cells sorted from blood. The receptors were sampled from an adult with rheumatoid arthritis.

This clone was seen just once. The chain links TRBV7-9 to TRBJ1-3; perhaps TRBD1 as D (5 bases). V was clipped by 0 bases and J by 6 bases, with 15 bases between them. The CDR3 contains 16 residues. Germline CDR1 and CDR2: SEHNR and FQNEAQ (reference sequence). CDR3 nucleotide sequence: TGTGCCAGCAGCTTAGCTGGGGCGACAGTCAAAAACACCATATATTTT. It translates to CASSLAGATVKNTIYF.

V and J are TRBV15 and TRBJ1-1; no firm D call. There are 13 residues in the CDR3. Trimming shortened V by 5 bases and J by 5 bases, and 12 bases separated the two germline ends. CDR1 and CDR2 from the germline V gene are LNHNV and YYDKDF (reference sequence). The CDR3 here is CATSYVQYTEAFF. The CDR3, as DNA: TGTGCCACCAGCTATGTCCAGTATACTGAAGCTTTCTTT.

This sequence joins TRBV6-5 and TRBJ1-2; D is unclear. The germline gives CDR1 MNHEY, CDR2 SVGAGI. The CDR3 spans 14 residues. V was shortened by 0 bases and J by 2 bases, with 7 bases between the two germline ends. As DNA, the CDR3 is TGTGCCAGCAGTTACTCGGGCAGCAACTATGGCTACACCTTC. Translation gives CASSYSGSNYGYTF.